The TCR beta chain described here comes from a study of shared clonotypes between healthy human individuals. TCRdb's table, derived via immunoSEQ multiplex PCR, lists solely in-frame clones and lacks some. The sample has over a million clones, around 74% seen once; the top ten hold approximately 1.5%. Germline lookup yields CDR1 SEHNR and CDR2 FQNEAQ (reference sequence). This CDR3 comprises 13 residues. The ends lost 4 bases at V and 5 bases at J; junction bases unmatched: 5. The genes are TRBV7-9 and TRBJ2-7, with 7 bases identical to TRBD1. This TCR derives from a man in his late teens or twenties in good health. Sample: memory CD4+ T cells sorted from blood. Subset defined: CD45RA-negative fraction. In DNA, the CDR3 is TGTGCCAGCAGCTCACTAGGGGGCGACGAGCAGTACTTC. Protein product: CASSSLGGDEQYF.